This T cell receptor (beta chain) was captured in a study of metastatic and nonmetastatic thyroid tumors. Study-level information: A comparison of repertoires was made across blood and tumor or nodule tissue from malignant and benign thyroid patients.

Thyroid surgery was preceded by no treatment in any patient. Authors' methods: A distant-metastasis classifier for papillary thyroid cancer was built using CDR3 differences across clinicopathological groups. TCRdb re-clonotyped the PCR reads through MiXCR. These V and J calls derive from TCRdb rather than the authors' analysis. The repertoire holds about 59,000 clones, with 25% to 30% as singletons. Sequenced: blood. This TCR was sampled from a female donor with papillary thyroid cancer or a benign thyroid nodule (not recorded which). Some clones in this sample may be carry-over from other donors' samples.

The DNA of the CDR3 is TGTGCCAGTAGTATAGATCACAGGAATTATGGCTACACCTTC. Translation gives CASSIDHRNYGYTF. V is TRBV19 and J is TRBJ1-2, with D tentatively TRBD1 (5 bases). CDR3 size: 14 residues. V shed 0 bases and J shed 5 bases, with 10 bases lying between them. Germline CDR1 and CDR2: LNHDA and SQIVND (reference sequence).